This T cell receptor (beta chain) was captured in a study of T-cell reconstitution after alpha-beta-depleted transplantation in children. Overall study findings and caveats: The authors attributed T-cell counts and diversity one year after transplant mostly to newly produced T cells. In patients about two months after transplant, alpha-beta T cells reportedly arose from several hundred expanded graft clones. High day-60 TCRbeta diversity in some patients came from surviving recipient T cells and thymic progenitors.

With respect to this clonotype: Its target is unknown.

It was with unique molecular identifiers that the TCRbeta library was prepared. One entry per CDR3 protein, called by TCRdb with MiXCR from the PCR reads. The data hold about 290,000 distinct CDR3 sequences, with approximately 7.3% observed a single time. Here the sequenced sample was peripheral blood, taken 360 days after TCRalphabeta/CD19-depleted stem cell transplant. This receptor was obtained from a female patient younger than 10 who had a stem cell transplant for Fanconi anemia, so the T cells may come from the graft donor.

CDR3 protein: CASSSIDGAYYEQYF. CDR3 DNA sequence: TGTGCCAGCAGTAGTATCGATGGGGCGTACTACGAGCAGTACTTC. V and J are TRBV28 and TRBJ2-7; perhaps TRBD1 as D (5 bases). The germline V gene has CDR1 MDHEN and CDR2 SYDVKM. This CDR3 has 15 amino acids. Trimming stripped 5 bases from V and 3 bases from J, with 17 bases between.